This T cell receptor (beta chain) is drawn from a study of T-cell reconstitution after alpha-beta-depleted transplantation in children. Study findings and constraints: T-cell numbers and diversity one year post-transplant derived largely from freshly generated T cells. In patients about two months after transplant, alpha-beta T cells reportedly arose from several hundred expanded graft clones. Some patients showed high day-60 TCRbeta diversity, which derived from surviving recipient T cells and thymic progenitors.

Unique molecular identifiers were incorporated during preparation of the TCRbeta library. TCRdb ran MiXCR on the PCR reads and lists one entry per CDR3 protein. The sample records 200,000 or so distinct CDR3 sequences, 6.3% being singletons. This clonotype was seen many times. Its specificity is not known. Germline CDR1 reads SGHTA; CDR2 reads FQGNSA. This CDR3 has 16 residues. J lost 3 bases, V lost 3 bases, and 5 bases had no gene match. The chain carries TRBV7-2 and TRBJ2-2; 9 bases line up with TRBD1. The source is a girl under three years old with combined immunodeficiency, due to receive a stem cell transplant. The sample was PBMCs, taken before TCRalphabeta/CD19-depleted stem cell transplant. The CDR3 loop is CASSFPDRGDTGELFF. DNA for the CDR3: TGTGCCAGCAGCTTCCCAGACAGGGGGGACACCGGGGAGCTGTTTTTT.